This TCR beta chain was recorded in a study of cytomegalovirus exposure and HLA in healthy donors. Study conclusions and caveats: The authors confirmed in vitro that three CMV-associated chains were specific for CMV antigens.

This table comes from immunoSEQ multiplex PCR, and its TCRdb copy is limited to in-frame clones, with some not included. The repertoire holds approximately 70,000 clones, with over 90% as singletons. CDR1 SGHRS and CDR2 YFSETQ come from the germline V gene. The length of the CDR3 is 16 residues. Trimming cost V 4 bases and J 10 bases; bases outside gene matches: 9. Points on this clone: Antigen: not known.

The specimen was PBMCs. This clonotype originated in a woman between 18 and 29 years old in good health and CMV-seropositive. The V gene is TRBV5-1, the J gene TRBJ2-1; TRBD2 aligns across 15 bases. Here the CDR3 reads CASSPWTSGGAREQFF. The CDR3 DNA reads TGCGCCAGCAGCCCCTGGACTAGCGGGGGGGCTCGGGAGCAGTTCTTC.